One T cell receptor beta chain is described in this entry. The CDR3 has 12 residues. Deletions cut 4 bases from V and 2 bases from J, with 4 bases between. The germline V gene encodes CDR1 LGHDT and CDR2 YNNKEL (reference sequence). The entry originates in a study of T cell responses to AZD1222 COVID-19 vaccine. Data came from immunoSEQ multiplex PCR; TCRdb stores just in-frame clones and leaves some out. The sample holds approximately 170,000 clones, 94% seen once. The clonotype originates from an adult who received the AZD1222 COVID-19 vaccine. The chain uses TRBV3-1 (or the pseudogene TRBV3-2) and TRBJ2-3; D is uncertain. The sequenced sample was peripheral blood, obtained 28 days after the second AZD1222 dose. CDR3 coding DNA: TGTGCCAGCAGCCCAACCACAGATACGCAGTATTTT. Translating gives CASSPTTDTQYF.